This TCR beta chain was obtained from a study of blood T cell repertoires in COVID-19. As for the study in general: PBMCs, B-cell-depleted T cells, or T cells provided the cDNA or gDNA that made up the material.

Assay: immunoSEQ multiplex PCR; the TCRdb copy retains only in-frame clones and omits some. The table records approximately 220,000 clones, approximately 90% of them present only once. The V gene lost 4 bases and the J gene lost 0 bases, with 13 bases spanning the gap. CDR3 length: 15 residues. Germline V gene lookup returns CDR1 WSHSY and CDR2 SAAADI. Specimen: PBMCs or T cells enriched from blood (not recorded which). The receptor comes from a young woman who had recovered from COVID-19. The chain combines TRBV10-2 with TRBJ2-7, with a possible D match to TRBD2 (5 bases). The CDR3 loop reads CASSVSGISSYEQYF. The CDR3 bases are TGCGCCAGCAGTGTCTCGGGGATAAGCTCCTACGAGCAGTACTTC.